A selection of T cell receptor beta chains follows, all from one sample in a study of blood T cell repertoires in COVID-19. Profiling relied on immunoSEQ multiplex PCR, and the TCRdb table lists in-frame clones only, not all of them. There are approximately 94,000 clones in the sample; 80% to 90% occur only once, and around 25% lies in the top ten. Sequences were obtained from peripheral blood. These receptors were obtained from a man in his sixties with acute or convalescent COVID-19. The CDR3 runs from the conserved cysteine through the conserved F or W. D genes are given only for firm matches. Only part of the rows carry a size: once, few, many, or a class if the clone is expanded.

j_gene	abundance	d_gene	v_gene	CDR3nt	CDR3aa
TRBJ1-3	few	NA	TRBV18	TGTGCCAGCTCACCTCAGGGGCCGGGAGGAAACACCATATATTTT	CASSPQGPGGNTIYF
TRBJ1-5	NA	TRBD1	TRBV10-3	TGTGCCATCAGGAGACAGGGGGATCAGCCCCAGCATTTT	CAIRRQGDQPQHF
TRBJ2-2	NA	TRBD1	TRBV7-2	TGTGCCAGCAGCTTAGTATCCCGGACAGGGGGCCCCGGGGAGCTGTTTTTT	CASSLVSRTGGPGELFF
TRBJ1-3	NA	NA	TRBV28	TGTGCCAGCAGAACTCTTAGTGAGGGCTGGGATGGAAACACCATATATTTT	CASRTLSEGWDGNTIYF
TRBJ2-4	NA	NA	TRBV28	TGTGCCAGCACCGCAGGGGGGTCCCAAAACATTCAGTACTTC	CASTAGGSQNIQYF
TRBJ1-2	NA	TRBD1	TRBV6-6	TGTGCCAGCAGTTACGGACAGGCCACGGTCGGCTACACCTTC	CASSYGQATVGYTF
TRBJ1-6	NA	NA	TRBV25-1	TGTGCCAGCAGTGAGCCACAGGGTTCTTCACCCCTCCACTTT	CASSEPQGSSPLHF
TRBJ1-6	NA	TRBD1	TRBV12-3/TRBV12-4	TGTGCCAGCACCGGACAGGGTTTTTCACCCCTCCACTTT	CASTGQGFSPLHF
TRBJ1-1	NA	NA	TRBV5-1	TGCGCCAGCAGCTCGACACCGCTGATGAACACTGAAGCTTTCTTT	CASSSTPLMNTEAFF
TRBJ1-1	NA	NA	TRBV18	TGTGCCAGCTCACCACGTCAGGGGATCGGCACTGAAGCTTTCTTT	CASSPRQGIGTEAFF
TRBJ1-2	NA	NA	TRBV6-5	TGTGCCAGCTACGGCAGGAATGGAAATGGCTACACCTTC	CASYGRNGNGYTF
TRBJ1-6	NA	TRBD1	TRBV2	TGTGCCAGCAGTACCGGGACAGGGGATAGGACACCCCTCCACTTT	CASSTGTGDRTPLHF
TRBJ2-3	once	NA	TRBV6-1	TGTGCCAGCAGTGAACAGGGTATTAGCACAGATACGCAGTATTTT	CASSEQGISTDTQYF
TRBJ2-3	NA	TRBD2	TRBV6-2/TRBV6-3	TGTGCCAGCAGTAGCGGGGGGGCCACAGATACGCAGTATTTT	CASSSGGATDTQYF
TRBJ2-2	NA	TRBD1	TRBV7-9	TGTGCCAGCAACGTACAGGGGGACATCGGGGAGCTGTTTTTT	CASNVQGDIGELFF
TRBJ1-6	few	NA	TRBV14	TGTGCCAGCAGCCATTCGGGGAGGAGTCCGCCACCCCTCCACTTT	CASSHSGRSPPPLHF
TRBJ1-5	NA	NA	TRBV2	TGTGCCAGCAGTGGTGCAGGGCAGGGCCAGCCCCAGCATTTT	CASSGAGQGQPQHF
TRBJ1-5	once	NA	TRBV6-6	TGTGCCAGCAGCCAACAAGGGGTTCGGGAGCCCCAGCATTTT	CASSQQGVREPQHF
TRBJ2-5	NA	NA	TRBV7-2	TGTGCCAGCAGCTTCGGCAGGGAAGAGACCCAGTACTTC	CASSFGREETQYF
TRBJ2-5	NA	NA	TRBV7-2	TGTGCCAGCAGCTCAATGCCAGGTACCGAGACCCAGTACTTC	CASSSMPGTETQYF
TRBJ2-5	few	NA	TRBV5-5	TGTGCCAGCAGCTTGTACGGGGTTACAGGGCAAGAGACCCAGTACTTC	CASSLYGVTGQETQYF
TRBJ2-1	NA	NA	TRBV5-1	TGCGCCAGCAGTATTCCGACTGGCAACAATGAGCAGTTCTTC	CASSIPTGNNEQFF
TRBJ2-4	NA	NA	TRBV6-5	TGTGCCAGCAGGAAGGCGGGGTTAGCCAAAAACATTCAGTACTTC	CASRKAGLAKNIQYF
TRBJ2-3	NA	NA	TRBV2	TGTGCCAGCACCCCCTCTCTTTGGGCTCTGGCCACAGATACGCAGTATTTT	CASTPSLWALATDTQYF
TRBJ1-1	NA	NA	TRBV4-2	TGTGCCAGCAGCCAAGATAGGCCGAGGACTGAAGCTTTCTTT	CASSQDRPRTEAFF
TRBJ1-1	NA	TRBD1	TRBV14	TGTGCCAGCAGCCCCAGGACAGGGACGGTGAACACTGAAGCTTTCTTT	CASSPRTGTVNTEAFF
TRBJ2-3	NA	TRBD2	TRBV5-6	TGTGCCAGCAGTTTCACCCTAGCGGGGGGGTCCTCGCGGCCAGATACGCAGTATTTT	CASSFTLAGGSSRPDTQYF
TRBJ1-2	NA	TRBD1	TRBV28	TGTGCCAGCAGTTCAGACGGTAATACCAGGGGGGACGGCTACACCTTC	CASSSDGNTRGDGYTF
TRBJ2-7	NA	TRBD1	TRBV5-1	TGCGCCAGCAGCTTTGAGGGACAGGGGAGGTACGAGCAGTACTTC	CASSFEGQGRYEQYF
TRBJ2-1	NA	TRBD2	TRBV7-2	TGTGCCAGCAGCGACTGGACTAGAAGTAGCTCGTTCTTC	CASSDWTRSSSFF
TRBJ1-4	NA	NA	TRBV2	TGTGCCAGCCGGGGAACAACTAATGAAAAACTGTTTTTT	CASRGTTNEKLFF
TRBJ1-5	NA	TRBD1	TRBV10-2	TGCGCCAGCGGCCAGGGGGGTGGGGGCAGCAATCAGCCCCAGCATTTT	CASGQGGGGSNQPQHF
TRBJ2-1	NA	NA	TRBV2	TGTGCCAGCCAAGACAGAGAATACAATGAGCAGTTCTTC	CASQDREYNEQFF
TRBJ2-2	NA	NA	TRBV7-9	TGTGCCAGCAGCTCTAGAGGACAGACGAACACCGGGGAGCTGTTTTTT	CASSSRGQTNTGELFF
TRBJ1-2	NA	TRBD1	TRBV7-8	TGTGCCAGCAGCTTGCGGACAGGGGGCTATGGCTACACCTTC	CASSLRTGGYGYTF
TRBJ2-7	NA	TRBD2	TRBV27	TGTGCCAGCAGTCTCCTTAGCGGGGGAGTCTACGAGCAGTACTTC	CASSLLSGGVYEQYF
TRBJ2-3	NA	TRBD2	TRBV7-6	TGTGCCAGCAGCCCCCAAGCGGGGGGGTACACAGATACGCAGTATTTT	CASSPQAGGYTDTQYF
TRBJ1-1	NA	NA	TRBV7-8	TGTGCCAGCAGCCCCTATGTGAACACTGAAGCTTTCTTT	CASSPYVNTEAFF
TRBJ2-1	NA	TRBD1	TRBV2	TGTGCCAGCAGTGACGGGACAGGCGGTTACAATGAGCAGTTCTTC	CASSDGTGGYNEQFF
TRBJ1-5	NA	TRBD1	TRBV6-1	TGTGCCAGCAGTGATAAGGGGGCGGGTTTTCAGCCCCAGCATTTT	CASSDKGAGFQPQHF
TRBJ2-3	NA	TRBD1	TRBV24-1	TGTGCCACCAGTGATTTCCGGACAGGACACACAGATACGCAGTATTTT	CATSDFRTGHTDTQYF
TRBJ2-5	NA	TRBD2	TRBV5-1	TGCGCCAGCAGCTTGGCTGGGACTAGCGGGAAAGGGGGGCAAGAGACCCAGTACTTC	CASSLAGTSGKGGQETQYF
TRBJ2-7	NA	TRBD1	TRBV9	TGTGCCAGTGCTACGGGACAGGGCGGCCACGAGCAGTACTTC	CASATGQGGHEQYF
TRBJ1-5	NA	NA	TRBV3-1/TRBV3-2	TGTGCCAGCAGCCCCCGAGACGGGGTTCTGGGGCAGCCCCAGCATTTT	CASSPRDGVLGQPQHF
TRBJ1-1	NA	NA	TRBV7-8	TGTGCCAGCAGCCACCCGGGGGACACTGAAGCTTTCTTT	CASSHPGDTEAFF
TRBJ1-2	NA	TRBD1	TRBV18	TGTGCCAGCTCACCAGCTGGACAGGGCCATGGCTACACCTTC	CASSPAGQGHGYTF
TRBJ1-4	once	NA	TRBV4-1	TGCGCCAGCAGCCAACCACAGGGTCTGGCAACTAATGAAAAACTGTTTTTT	CASSQPQGLATNEKLFF
TRBJ1-2	once	TRBD1	TRBV27	TGTGCCAGCAGTACAAGACAGGGCAACTATGGCTACACCTTC	CASSTRQGNYGYTF
TRBJ2-5	NA	TRBD2	TRBV9	TGTGCCAGCAGCCCGTTCGGGGGGGCCCGTGGAGAGACCCAGTACTTC	CASSPFGGARGETQYF
TRBJ2-3	NA	TRBD2	TRBV6-5	TGTGCCAGCAGACGACTAGCGGGGGGGGATACGCAGTATTTT	CASRRLAGGDTQYF
TRBJ2-7	NA	TRBD1	TRBV7-9	TGTGCCAGCAGCTCCCCCCGGGACAGAGAAACCTACGAGCAGTACTTC	CASSSPRDRETYEQYF
TRBJ2-4	NA	TRBD1	TRBV7-2	TGTGCCAGCAGCTCGGACAGGCAAAACATTCAGTACTTC	CASSSDRQNIQYF
TRBJ2-2	NA	NA	TRBV19	TGTGCCAGTAGTGGACAGCCGAACACCGGGGAGCTGTTTTTT	CASSGQPNTGELFF
TRBJ1-6	NA	TRBD1	TRBV12-5	TGTGCTAGTGGTTTGTGGAGCTCTGACAGGGCCTCACCCCTCCACTTT	CASGLWSSDRASPLHF